What follows is one T cell receptor (delta chain) and its context. Its antigen is undetermined. This entry comes from a study of Vδ1+ human thymocytes. This CDR3 spans 21 amino acids. CDR1 and CDR2 (germline): TSWWSYY, QGS. Germline trimming cut 1 base from V and 0 bases from J; bases unmatched to any gene: 19. Study-level points and caveats: Thymic TRG and TRD repertoires appeared highly polyclonal, with Gaussian CDR3 length distributions.

RNA was extracted from the cells and then reverse transcribed. CDR3 amplicons came from multiplex PCR with pooled V-gene forward and constant-region reverse primers. TCRdb redid clone calling on the multiplex PCR reads using CATT. The sample includes roughly 50,000 delta-chain clones, about 16% of them seen just once. The specimen was Vdelta1+ gamma-delta thymocytes from the thymus. The subset here: FACS-sorted CD3+ TCRalphabeta- TCRVdelta1+ TCRVdelta2- thymocytes. This TCR was sampled from a boy in the first two years of life who had congenital heart surgery. This chain links TRDV1 with TRDJ1; 8 positions match TRDD2. CDR3 in amino acids: CALGEPTYFLPEWGYTDKLIF. For the CDR3, the DNA is TGTGCTCTTGGGGAACCAACCTACTTCCTACCGGAATGGGGATACACCGATAAACTCATCTTT.